Listed below are T cell receptor beta chains from one sample, sequenced in a study of CD8+ T cells in alopecia areata. The repertoire was sequenced with immunoSEQ multiplex PCR; TCRdb's copy has only in-frame clones and lacks some. The sample lists under 350,000 clones, nearly 60% occurring once. The starting material was CD4+ T cells sorted from blood, obtained at week 24, from a patient treated with tofacitinib. The receptors stem from a human donor with alopecia areata. Each CDR3 is given with its conserved first and last residue. The D gene is left open where the match is weak. Part of the rows lack a size; the others show once, few, many or a class for expanded clones.

d_call,v_call,j_call,clone_size,cdr3_aa,cdr3_nt
.,TRBV6-5,TRBJ1-6,.,CASSLGGSPLHF,TGTGCCAGCAGTTTAGGGGGATCACCCCTCCACTTT
.,TRBV5-4,TRBJ2-4,few,CASSLGRVRGNIQYF,TGTGCCAGCAGCTTGGGAAGGGTACGGGGGAACATTCAGTACTTC
TRBD1,TRBV29-1,TRBJ2-7,.,CSTRTGDEQYF,TGCAGCACCAGGACAGGGGACGAGCAGTACTTC
.,TRBV2,TRBJ1-1,.,CASGRQENTEAFF,TGTGCCAGCGGCAGACAGGAGAACACTGAAGCTTTCTTT
.,TRBV28,TRBJ1-5,once,CASIRQSNPHQPQHF,TGTGCCAGCATCCGGCAGAGTAACCCCCATCAGCCCCAGCATTTT
.,TRBV2,TRBJ1-3,.,CASSEGTSVKYF,TGTGCCAGCAGTGAAGGGACCTCAGTAAAATATTTT
TRBD1,TRBV5-1,TRBJ2-7,.,CASSLDTGGFYEQYF,TGCGCCAGCAGCTTGGATACAGGGGGCTTCTACGAGCAGTACTTC
.,TRBV29-1,TRBJ2-7,.,CSVTREYEQYF,TGCAGCGTGACCAGGGAGTACGAGCAGTACTTC
.,TRBV30,TRBJ1-2,.,CAWSGYRNGYTF,TGTGCCTGGAGTGGGTACCGGAATGGCTACACCTTC
TRBD1,TRBV11-1,TRBJ2-3,few,CASSSGQGNTDTQYF,TGTGCCAGCAGCTCCGGACAGGGTAACACAGATACGCAGTATTTT
TRBD2,TRBV7-8,TRBJ2-5,.,CASSAGGLAGISYQETQYF,TGTGCCAGCAGCGCCGGGGGACTAGCGGGGATCTCGTACCAAGAGACCCAGTACTTC
.,TRBV28,TRBJ1-2,.,CAIQGNYGYTF,TGTGCCATACAGGGTAACTATGGCTACACCTTC
.,TRBV11-2,TRBJ2-6,.,CASSLSPSGANVLTF,TGTGCCAGCAGCCTCAGTCCGTCTGGGGCCAACGTCCTGACTTTC
.,TRBV29-1,TRBJ1-1,.,CSPVLGATEAFF,TGCAGCCCAGTGTTAGGGGCCACTGAAGCTTTCTTT
.,TRBV30,TRBJ2-1,.,CAWSATNEQFF,TGTGCCTGGAGTGCAACCAATGAGCAGTTCTTC
TRBD1,TRBV4-3,TRBJ2-1,few,CASSIRQGVNEQFF,TGCGCCAGCAGCATCCGACAGGGAGTGAATGAGCAGTTCTTC
.,TRBV19,TRBJ2-6,.,CASSTLYGSSTLGRSGANVLTF,TGTGCCAGTAGTACCCTATATGGCAGTAGTACCCTCGGCAGGTCTGGGGCCAACGTCCTGACTTTC
TRBD1,TRBV7-9,TRBJ2-7,.,CASSSGTGSYEQYF,TGTGCCAGCAGCTCCGGGACAGGGTCCTACGAGCAGTACTTC
.,TRBV10-3,TRBJ1-2,few,CAISESSGSYGYTF,TGTGCCATCAGTGAGTCGTCAGGGTCCTATGGCTACACCTTC
.,TRBV4-1,TRBJ2-5,.,CASSPLGQGPGTQYF,TGCGCCAGCAGTCCTTTGGGGCAGGGACCGGGGACCCAGTACTTC
TRBD2,TRBV10-3,TRBJ2-2,.,CAIIDSGRSDTGELFF,TGTGCCATCATTGACAGCGGGAGGTCGGACACCGGGGAGCTGTTTTTT
.,TRBV4-2,TRBJ1-5,.,CASSQDAGNQPQHF,TGTGCCAGCAGCCAAGATGCGGGCAATCAGCCCCAGCATTTT
TRBD1,TRBV25-1,TRBJ1-4,.,CASTPRDRNEKLFF,TGTGCCAGCACCCCCCGGGACAGGAATGAAAAACTGTTTTTT
.,TRBV18,TRBJ1-5,.,CASSQTAGETSNQPQHF,TGTGCCAGCTCACAGACGGCAGGGGAAACTAGCAATCAGCCCCAGCATTTT
.,TRBV30,TRBJ1-4,.,CAWSRSDPRKEKLFF,TGTGCCTGGAGCCGGTCGGACCCTCGGAAGGAAAAACTGTTTTTT
TRBD2,TRBV27,TRBJ2-5,once,CASSFSGGRQETQYF,TGTGCCAGCAGTTTCAGCGGGGGACGCCAAGAGACCCAGTACTTC
.,TRBV15,TRBJ2-7,once,CATSRDRPGPYEQYF,TGTGCCACCAGCAGAGACAGGCCTGGCCCCTACGAGCAGTACTTC
.,TRBV9,TRBJ2-3,.,CASSLDSWNTQYF,TGTGCCAGCAGCCTTGACTCGTGGAATACGCAGTATTTT
.,TRBV7-7,TRBJ2-5,.,CASSLTGELGETQYF,TGTGCTAGCAGCCTCACGGGGGAGCTCGGGGAGACCCAGTACTTC
.,TRBV30,TRBJ1-6,few,CAWRSSYNSPLHF,TGTGCCTGGAGGAGCTCCTATAATTCACCCCTCCACTTT
.,TRBV5-1,TRBJ2-5,.,CASSLWSEETQYF,TGCGCCAGCAGCCTTTGGTCCGAAGAGACCCAGTACTTC
.,TRBV2,TRBJ1-4,few,CASRGDSDNEKLFF,TGTGCCAGCAGGGGGGATTCCGATAATGAAAAACTGTTTTTT
.,TRBV18,TRBJ2-3,few,CASSPTDTQYF,TGTGCCAGCTCACCCACAGATACGCAGTATTTT
.,TRBV30,TRBJ2-7,.,CAWRRPGAPDEQYF,TGTGCCTGGAGACGGCCGGGGGCGCCGGACGAGCAGTACTTC
.,TRBV11-2,TRBJ2-7,.,CASRPRRDYEQYF,TGTGCCAGCAGGCCTCGTCGGGACTACGAGCAGTACTTC
.,TRBV30,TRBJ2-2,once,CAWSVRGELFF,TGTGCCTGGAGTGTAAGGGGGGAGCTGTTTTTT
.,TRBV29-1,TRBJ2-3,.,CSVEASSPDTQYF,TGCAGCGTGGAGGCCTCCAGTCCAGATACGCAGTATTTT
.,TRBV29-1,TRBJ2-2,few,CSVGAGAGELFF,TGCAGCGTTGGAGCCGGGGCCGGGGAGCTGTTTTTT
TRBD1,TRBV5-1,TRBJ2-7,.,CASSTRDRANEQYF,TGCGCCAGCAGCACCCGGGACAGGGCCAACGAGCAGTACTTC
.,TRBV18,TRBJ2-3,.,CASSPRLDTQYF,TGTGCCAGCTCACCACGTTTAGATACGCAGTATTTT
.,TRBV6-6,TRBJ2-5,few,CASSYGKTQYF,TGTGCCAGCAGTTACGGAAAGACCCAGTACTTC
TRBD1,TRBV29-1,TRBJ1-1,few,CGQGGGVLTEAFF,TGCGGACAGGGCGGAGGGGTGCTTACTGAAGCTTTCTTT
TRBD2,TRBV27,TRBJ2-4,once,CASSSRIAGVRNIQYF,TGTGCCAGCAGTTCTCGCATAGCGGGGGTGAGAAACATTCAGTACTTC
TRBD1,TRBV11-2,TRBJ2-1,.,CASRRQGANEQFF,TGTGCCAGCAGGCGACAGGGGGCCAATGAGCAGTTCTTC
.,TRBV5-6,TRBJ1-2,.,CASSGWTDPTNYGYTF,TGTGCCAGCAGCGGGTGGACAGACCCCACTAACTATGGCTACACCTTC
TRBD2,TRBV7-2,TRBJ2-3,.,CASSTRTSPDTQYF,TGTGCCAGCAGCACTCGGACTAGCCCAGATACGCAGTATTTT
TRBD1,TRBV27,TRBJ1-2,.,CASSSRDRAYGYTF,TGTGCCAGCAGCTCACGGGACAGGGCCTATGGCTACACCTTC